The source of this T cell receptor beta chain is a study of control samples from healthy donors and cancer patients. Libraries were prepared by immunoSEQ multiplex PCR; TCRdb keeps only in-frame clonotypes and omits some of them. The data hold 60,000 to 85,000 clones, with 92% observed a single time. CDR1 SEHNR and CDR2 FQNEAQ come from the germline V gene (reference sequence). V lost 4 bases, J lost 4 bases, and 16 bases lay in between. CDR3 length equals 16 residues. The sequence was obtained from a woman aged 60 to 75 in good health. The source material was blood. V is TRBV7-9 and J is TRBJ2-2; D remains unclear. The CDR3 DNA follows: TGTGCCAGCAGCTACAAGGGTGTGGTAGGCACCGGGGAGCTGTTTTTT. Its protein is CASSYKGVVGTGELFF.